The source of this T cell receptor beta chain is a study of cytomegalovirus exposure and HLA in healthy donors. The study, taken as a whole, reports: Earlier analysis looked at TCR beta V segments, and most were productive about 90% or about 30% of the time.

In regard to this clone: As yet, its antigen is unknown.

Vbeta (60) and Jbeta (13) primers were used in the PCR. Repertoires were generated with immunoSEQ multiplex PCR, while TCRdb's copy carries only in-frame clones and drops some. Among roughly 150,000 clones listed, more than 60% were seen once. Germline trimming cut 5 bases from V and 5 bases from J; bases unmatched to any gene: 7. Per germline, CDR1 SGHVS and CDR2 FQNEAQ. CDR3 length: 16 residues. The receptor was derived from a woman in her 40s in good health and CMV-seropositive. The chain joins TRBV7-8 to TRBJ2-5; TRBD2 aligns across 14 bases. Sequenced input: PBMCs. The CDR3 DNA sequence: TGTGCCAGCAGCCACGGACTAGCGGGGGGCCAGGAGACCCAGTACTTC. Translating gives CASSHGLAGGQETQYF. Based on the CDR3 plus reference TRBV7-8 and TRBJ2-5, the full variable domain is GAGVSQSPRYKVAKRGQDVALRCDPISGHVSLFWYQQALGQGPEFLTYFQNEAQLDKSGLPSDRFFAERPEGSVSTLKIQRTQQEDSAVYLCASSHGLAGGQETQYFGPGTRLLVL.